What follows is one T cell receptor (beta chain) and its context. Antigen specificity is unknown. These data are taken from a study of cytomegalovirus exposure and HLA in healthy donors. Deletions cut 3 bases from V and 0 bases from J, with 9 bases between. The CDR3 extends over 14 amino acids. CDR1 is SGHAT, CDR2 FQDESV, per germline (reference sequence). Findings of the study overall: A list of around 150 TCR beta chains associated with cytomegalovirus was given.

Vbeta (60) and Jbeta (13) primers were used in the PCR. Sequencing used immunoSEQ multiplex PCR; TCRdb keeps in-frame clones, though not all of them. Here the sample spans some 200,000 clones, 75% to 90% being singletons. This chain links TRBV11-1 with TRBJ2-7, with D possibly matching TRBD1 (5 bases). Sequences were obtained from PBMCs. The TCR sequence derives from a young woman in good health and CMV-seronegative. CDR3 sequence: CASSFQGTSYEQYF. CDR3 coding DNA: TGTGCCAGCAGCTTCCAGGGTACCTCCTACGAGCAGTACTTC.